A selection of T cell receptor beta chains follows, all from one sample in a study of blood T cells in healthy people across ages. TCRdb reprocessed the 5' RACE reads via MiXCR and lists one record per CDR3 protein. The sample consists of 700,000 or so distinct CDR3 sequences, around 38% of them appearing once. What was sequenced was blood. These TCRs come from a man older than 75 in good health. CDR3s include the opening cysteine and the closing phenylalanine or tryptophan. D genes are given only for firm matches. Where a row states a size, it is once, few, many or the class of an expanded clone; other rows omit it.

V	J	size	D	DNA	CDR3
TRBV6-2/TRBV6-3	TRBJ2-5	many	.	TGTGCCAGCAACCCAGCGACAGCAGGACAAGAGACCCAGTACTTC	CASNPATAGQETQYF
TRBV3-1	TRBJ2-7	.	.	TGTGCCAGCACCTCGGACACGAGGTACGAGCAGTACTTC	CASTSDTRYEQYF
TRBV6-5	TRBJ2-7	.	TRBD1	TGTGCCAGCAGTTACTCGACAGGGGGCGGTTACGAGCAGTACTTC	CASSYSTGGGYEQYF
TRBV7-2	TRBJ2-7	few	TRBD2	TGTGCCAGCAGCCTCTTGGGACTAGCGGGAGGGCTCGACGAGCAGTACTTC	CASSLLGLAGGLDEQYF
TRBV5-6	TRBJ2-1	.	.	TGTGCCAGCAGCTTGGATGCTTCTGAGAGCGGTGAGCAGTTCTTC	CASSLDASESGEQFF
TRBV7-2	TRBJ2-1	.	.	TGTGCCAGCAGCTTAACATTCAATGAGCAGTTCTTC	CASSLTFNEQFF
TRBV6-5	TRBJ2-7	.	.	TGTGCCAGCAGTGAAGGCAGGGTTGTCAACGAGCAGTACTTC	CASSEGRVVNEQYF
TRBV6-1	TRBJ1-4	few	TRBD1	TGTGCCAGCGGCTCAGGGGACAGGGTTGAAAAACTGTTTTTT	CASGSGDRVEKLFF
TRBV12-3/TRBV12-4	TRBJ1-4	.	TRBD1	TGTGCCAGCAGTTTCGGACAGGGTTCTAATGAAAAACTGTTTTTT	CASSFGQGSNEKLFF
TRBV3-1	TRBJ2-7	.	TRBD1	TGTGCCAGCAGCCCCTGGACAGGGGACTACGAGCAGTACTTC	CASSPWTGDYEQYF
TRBV12-3/TRBV12-4	TRBJ2-5	.	TRBD2	TGTGCCAGCACCACAACTAGCGGGAGTATCTACGAGCACTACTTC	CASTTTSGSIYEHYF
TRBV7-2	TRBJ1-5	.	.	TGTGCCAGCAGCTTAGATCTGGGGACACCCAATCAGCCCCAGCATTTT	CASSLDLGTPNQPQHF
TRBV7-2	TRBJ2-5	few	TRBD2	TGTGCCAGCAGCTTAGTTTTCGGGGGGGCCAGAGAGACCCAGTACTTC	CASSLVFGGARETQYF
TRBV10-3	TRBJ2-1	few	TRBD2	TGTGCCATCAGGAATACCAGGACTAGCGGGGGGAATGAGCAGTTCTTC	CAIRNTRTSGGNEQFF
TRBV5-1	TRBJ2-7	.	.	TGCGCCAGCAGCTTAATCGGTATTCCCTACGAGCAGTACTTC	CASSLIGIPYEQYF
TRBV3-1	TRBJ2-3	.	.	TGTGCCAGCACTCTAGGGGGGTCAAACACAGATACGCAGTATTTT	CASTLGGSNTDTQYF
TRBV18	TRBJ2-1	.	.	TGTGCCAGTTCCGAACGGACCTTTACCTACGAGCAGTTCTTC	CASSERTFTYEQFF
TRBV2	TRBJ2-7	.	TRBD2	TGTGCCAGCAATCGGGTAGGACTAGCCTCCCACGAGCAGTACTTC	CASNRVGLASHEQYF
TRBV20-1	TRBJ2-3	.	TRBD1	TGCAGTGCATGGACAGGGAGCACAGATACGCAGTATTTT	CSAWTGSTDTQYF
TRBV20-1	TRBJ1-2	.	TRBD1	TGCAGTGCTAAGTCGGGACAGGGGGCGTTTGCGGGCTACACCTTC	CSAKSGQGAFAGYTF
TRBV21-1	TRBJ2-2	.	.	TGTGCCAGCAGCAGCGGACTAGCCGGGGAGCTGTTTTTT	CASSSGLAGELFF
TRBV29-1	TRBJ2-2	few	.	TGCAGCGTTGAGCAGGGGAGAACCGGGGAGCTGTTTTTT	CSVEQGRTGELFF
TRBV7-2	TRBJ1-5	.	.	TGTGCCAGCACCCAATCAGGGGGCAATCAGCCCCAGCATTTT	CASTQSGGNQPQHF
TRBV24-1	TRBJ2-2	.	.	TGTGCCACCAGTGATCCAAACTGGACAGGGCTACTAGCGGGGAACACCGGGGAGCTGTTTTTT	CATSDPNWTGLLAGNTGELFF
TRBV28	TRBJ2-7	.	TRBD1	TGTGCCAGCAATACCCGGGACAGGATGCCCGAGCAGTACTTC	CASNTRDRMPEQYF
TRBV6-2/TRBV6-3	TRBJ2-4	many	.	TGTGCCACCCTGACTGAGACAAACATTCAGTACTTC	CATLTETNIQYF
TRBV5-1	TRBJ2-7	.	.	TGCGCCAGCAGCGCGGAGGGCTCCTACGAGCAGTACTTC	CASSAEGSYEQYF
TRBV28	TRBJ2-5	.	TRBD1	TGTGCCAGCAGTCCCCGGACAGGGATGATGGAGACCCGGTACTTC	CASSPRTGMMETRYF
TRBV2	TRBJ2-3	few	TRBD2	TGTGCCAGCAGAAAGCCGGGACTAGCTACAGATACGCAGTATTTT	CASRKPGLATDTQYF
TRBV20-1	TRBJ1-4	many	.	TGCAGTGCCAAACCTGATCTGTTGACTAATGAAAAACTGTTTTTT	CSAKPDLLTNEKLFF
TRBV7-9	TRBJ1-1	many	TRBD1	TGTGCCAGCAGCTTCCGGACAGGGGTCATGAACACTGAAGCTTTCTTT	CASSFRTGVMNTEAFF
TRBV11-2	TRBJ2-1	few	.	TGTGCCAGCAGGGGCCGGGCTGGCGGCGGTGAGCAGTTCTTC	CASRGRAGGGEQFF
TRBV4-2	TRBJ2-7	.	.	TGTGCCAGCAGCCAAGGCGCTAGCGTGGATGTGCAGTACTTC	CASSQGASVDVQYF
TRBV7-2	TRBJ1-6	.	.	TGTGCCAGCAGCTCCGGGACATATAATTCACCCCTCCACTTT	CASSSGTYNSPLHF
TRBV12-3/TRBV12-4	TRBJ1-1	few	.	TGTGCCAGCAGTTCAAATCAGGTGGCGGGTGAAGCTTTCTTT	CASSSNQVAGEAFF
TRBV7-2	TRBJ2-7	.	TRBD2	TGTGCCAGCAGCTGGACTAGCTACGAGCGGTACTTC	CASSWTSYERYF
TRBV27	TRBJ2-2	.	TRBD1	TGTGCCAGCAAAAGGGGGCGCACCGGGGAGCTGTTTTTT	CASKRGRTGELFF
TRBV20-1	TRBJ2-1	few	.	TGCAGTGCAGCGGCAGAAAGCTCCTACAATGAGCAGTTCTTC	CSAAAESSYNEQFF
TRBV28	TRBJ1-2	few	.	TGTGCCAGCAGTTTATCTGAGATCTTGGGCAACATTGGTGGCTACACCTTC	CASSLSEILGNIGGYTF
TRBV19	TRBJ2-1	.	TRBD2	TGTGCCAGTAGTATTCGCGGGGGGGACAATGAGCAGTTCTTC	CASSIRGGDNEQFF
TRBV28	TRBJ2-7	few	.	TGTGCCAGCAGTTTGTTGGGACAAAGCTCCTACAATGAGCAGTACTTC	CASSLLGQSSYNEQYF
TRBV4-3	TRBJ2-7	.	.	TGCGCCAGCAGCCAGTGGGGGAACTCCTACAATGAGCAGTACTTC	CASSQWGNSYNEQYF
TRBV20-1	TRBJ1-2	.	.	TGCAGTGCTAGAGATCTCGTGGGTCTGCCTAACTATGGCTACACCTTC	CSARDLVGLPNYGYTF
TRBV5-1	TRBJ2-7	few	.	TGCGCCAGCAGCTCCGGATATTCCTACGAGCAGTACTTC	CASSSGYSYEQYF
TRBV7-2	TRBJ1-1	few	.	TGTGCCAGCAGCAACAGCTTACGTCGGAACACTGAAGCTTTCTTT	CASSNSLRRNTEAFF
TRBV7-9	TRBJ2-2	.	TRBD1	TGTGCCAGCAGCTTGGACAGGGTTGCCGGGGAGCTGTTTTTT	CASSLDRVAGELFF
TRBV2	TRBJ2-6	once	.	TGTGCCAGCTCCTCAAGGGCCTCTGGGGCCAACGTCCTGACTTTC	CASSSRASGANVLTF
TRBV9	TRBJ1-4	.	.	TGTGCCAGCAGCGTACTCGGGGAAAAACTGTTTTTT	CASSVLGEKLFF
TRBV15	TRBJ2-3	.	.	TGTGCCACCAGCAGATTACCGGGACAACTTAGCACAGATACGCAGTATTTT	CATSRLPGQLSTDTQYF
TRBV11-3	TRBJ2-5	.	.	TGTGCCAGCAGCCTCACTAGCCAGGTCGGGGTAGAGACCCAGTACTTC	CASSLTSQVGVETQYF
TRBV6-2/TRBV6-3	TRBJ2-1	.	TRBD2	TGTGCCAGCCGGGTGGGGAGGGAAAACTACAATGAGCAGTTCTTC	CASRVGRENYNEQFF
TRBV12-3/TRBV12-4	TRBJ2-3	many	TRBD1	TGTGCCAGCGAAATTCCAGGGGGCATTAAGGCACATACGCAGTATTTT	CASEIPGGIKAHTQYF
TRBV20-1	TRBJ2-5	few	.	TGCAGTGCTAGAGCGGGAAAAGAGACCCAGTACTTC	CSARAGKETQYF
TRBV7-2	TRBJ2-1	once	TRBD2	TGTGCCAGCAGCCCCCACCTAGCGGGAGACTACAATGAGCAGTTCTTC	CASSPHLAGDYNEQFF